The T cell receptor beta chain under discussion was sequenced for a study of T cell clones after liver transplantation. Across the study: Samples came pre-transplant, pre-randomization before withdrawal, and post-randomization after withdrawal ended. Study-wide results and caveats: Compared with third party-reactive sequences, donor-reactive ones declined more, independent of withdrawal success. Circulating graft-donor-reactive CD4 TCRbeta sequences fell significantly post-transplant in most of the 8 subjects.

This CDR3 has 15 residues. Germline-derived CDR1 and CDR2 are PRHDT and FYEKMQ (reference sequence). V was shortened by 7 bases and J by 1 base, with 15 bases between the two germline ends. Measured with immunoSEQ multiplex PCR; TCRdb has only the in-frame clones, and not every one. The sample includes about 99,000 clones, 84% seen only once; the top ten take about 3%. Notes on this clone: What it recognizes is unknown.

The chain recombines TRBV13 with TRBJ2-3, with unresolved D. The clonotype originates from a human patient who received a liver transplant. Some T cells may arise from the graft donor. The sequences come from CD4+ T cells from blood, collected around 48 months after liver transplant. The CDR3 here is CASNAGSLRTDTQYF. CDR3 nucleotide sequence: TGTGCCAGCAACGCCGGGTCCCTGCGCACAGATACGCAGTATTTT. The full variable domain, with the rest looked up from reference TRBV13 and TRBJ2-3, is AAGVIQSPRHLIKEKRETATLKCYPIPRHDTVYWYQQGPGQDPQFLISFYEKMQSDKGSIPDRFSAQQFSDYHSELNMSSLELGDSALYFCASNAGSLRTDTQYFGPGTRLTVL.